A selection of T cell receptor beta chains follows, all from one sample in a study of blood T cells in healthy people across ages. TCRdb independently ran MiXCR on the 5' RACE reads; one entry per CDR3 protein. The sample contains over a million distinct CDR3 sequences, 42% of which appear only once. Sequencing was performed on blood. These receptors came from a woman aged 18-29 years in good health. CDR3s include the opening cysteine and the closing phenylalanine or tryptophan. D genes are given only for firm matches. Clone size is stated in some rows and not others, as once, few, many or a class when expanded.

D,J,size,V,CDR3,DNA
TRBD2,TRBJ2-7,NA,TRBV6-1,CASSTRTSGGLISYEQYF,TGTGCCAGCAGTACCCGGACTAGCGGGGGGCTCATCTCCTACGAGCAGTACTTC
NA,TRBJ2-5,few,TRBV5-5,CASSRVGTQETQYF,TGTGCCAGCAGCCGCGTGGGTACCCAAGAGACCCAGTACTTC
TRBD2,TRBJ2-7,few,TRBV12-3/TRBV12-4,CASSLAGFYEQYF,TGTGCCAGCAGTCTAGCGGGTTTCTACGAGCAGTACTTC
NA,TRBJ2-1,once,TRBV7-9,CASSLGDVRSNEQFF,TGTGCCAGCAGCTTAGGAGACGTCAGGTCGAATGAGCAGTTCTTC
NA,TRBJ2-7,NA,TRBV3-1,CASSQITRLREQYF,TGTGCCAGCAGCCAGATCACTCGACTGAGGGAGCAGTACTTC
NA,TRBJ2-7,few,TRBV10-2,CASSVEKGYEQYF,TGCGCCAGCAGTGTCGAGAAGGGCTACGAGCAGTACTTC
NA,TRBJ1-3,NA,TRBV3-1,CASSQVLDTLDTGNTIYF,TGTGCCAGCAGCCAAGTTTTGGACACCTTAGATACTGGAAACACCATATATTTT
NA,TRBJ1-2,NA,TRBV4-1,CASSPDGLWGYTF,TGCGCCAGCAGCCCGGACGGCCTATGGGGCTACACCTTC
NA,TRBJ2-7,NA,TRBV30,CAWRRAGSYEQYF,TGTGCCTGGAGAAGAGCGGGCAGCTACGAGCAGTACTTC
NA,TRBJ2-7,NA,TRBV5-1,CASRQDYEQYF,TGCGCCAGCAGACAGGACTACGAGCAGTACTTC
TRBD2,TRBJ2-1,few,TRBV20-1,CSARDEGTSGRLVGNEQFF,TGCAGTGCTAGAGATGAGGGGACTAGCGGGAGATTAGTTGGGAATGAGCAGTTCTTC